The present T cell receptor (beta chain) was sequenced within a study of blood T cell repertoires in COVID-19. Repertoires were generated with immunoSEQ multiplex PCR, while TCRdb's copy carries only in-frame clones and drops some. The profile shows some 200,000 clones, approximately 80% of them singletons. The CDR3 spans 17 residues. Trimming cost V 6 bases and J 5 bases, with 25 bases left between them. The germline gives CDR1 MDHEN, CDR2 SYDVKM. Sequenced: peripheral blood. This chain uses TRBV28 with TRBJ1-2; D gene unclear. The receptor was derived from a human donor in a cohort sampled during active COVID-19. CDR3 DNA: TGTGCCAGCAGAACACTGACCGGATGGCCTGCGGGGTATGGCTACACCTTC. Residues: CASRTLTGWPAGYGYTF.